This T cell receptor beta chain was captured by sequencing in a study of molecular identifiers for immune sequencing clone quantification. This clonotype was observed many times. Its antigen is currently unknown. Broader study findings: It was shown that clones above 20 RNA copies held over 99% of effector molecules, but under 1% in naive cells.

Germline V CDR1 and CDR2: LGHNA, YSLEER. V shed 0 bases and J shed 2 bases, with 12 bases lying between them. The CDR3 loop spans 16 amino acids. One entry per CDR3 protein results from TCRdb running MiXCR on the PCR reads. The sample lists some 320,000 distinct CDR3 sequences; about 22% were seen once. The origin of this receptor is a human donor in good health. Some libraries in this study had Jurkat cell RNA spiked in. The sample taken for sequencing was naive CD8+ T cells from blood, with Jurkat cell RNA spiked in. Subset described: FACS-sorted CD8+CD4-CCR7+CD45RA+ naive T cells. The chain joins TRBV4-3 to TRBJ2-3; D is possibly TRBD2 (5 bases). The CDR3 spells CASSQDPRGLTDTQYF. For the CDR3, the DNA is TGCGCCAGCAGCCAAGATCCCCGGGGTCTCACAGATACGCAGTATTTT.